A single T cell receptor (beta chain) is shown here with its context. Its antigen is unknown. This entry comes from a study of PD-1 blockade in classical Hodgkin lymphoma. With no exception, relapse followed autologous stem cell transplantation in all patients, and brentuximab vedotin exposure varied. Thawed PBMCs yielded CD4+ T cells through magnetic negative selection. The CDR3 runs 15 residues. V dropped 6 bases and J dropped 8 bases, with 19 bases sitting between them. Germline values: CDR1 MNHEY, CDR2 SMNVEV (reference sequence). Method: immunoSEQ multiplex PCR; TCRdb's copy keeps in-frame clones and lacks some. The table includes roughly 9,000 clones, about four fifths detected once. Whole-study results and caveats: It was CD4+ TCR diversity, not CD8+, that rose significantly by C4D1.

This chain uses TRBV27 with TRBJ1-4; no definite D call. The sequenced sample was CD4+ T cells from blood, obtained at baseline. This sequence was found in a human donor with classical Hodgkin lymphoma. The CDR3 spells CASRSWGKTNEKLFF. In DNA, the CDR3 is TGTGCCAGCAGATCATGGGGAAAGACGAACGAAAAACTGTTTTTT. The whole variable domain, remainder taken from reference TRBV27 and TRBJ1-4, is EAQVTQNPRYLITVTGKKLTVTCSQNMNHEYMSWYRQDPGLGLRQIYYSMNVEVTDKGDVPEGYKVSRKEKRNFPLILESPSPNQTSLYFCASRSWGKTNEKLFFGSGTQLSVL.